What follows are 16 T cell receptor beta chains derived from one specimen sequenced in a study of cytomegalovirus exposure and HLA in healthy donors (dated by TCRdb to 2016 to 2017). The method behind the library was the immunoSEQ multiplex PCR assay. TCRdb obtained this table from immuneACCESS and retained in-frame rearrangements with V and J assigned. These tables miss some clones; where compared with another copy, unresolved V genes account for less than half of the shortfall, and the remainder is unexplained. The sample table lists approximately 98,000 clones, approximately 96% of them with a count of one. The top ten constitute roughly 0.66% of the sample. The material sequenced was PBMCs. All receptors come from a woman between 18 and 29 years old in good health and CMV-seronegative.

The chain links TRBV7-9 to TRBJ1-5, with a tentative D call TRBD1 (6 bases). Per germline, CDR1 SEHNR and CDR2 FQNEAQ (reference sequence). V lost 5 bases, J lost 5 bases, and 13 bases lay in between. This CDR3 has 14 residues. The CDR3 DNA sequence: TGTGCCAGCAGCGCTTACAGGGCGGATCAGCCCCAGCATTTT. Translating gives CASSAYRADQPQHF.

The chain recombines TRBV4-1 with TRBJ2-1; TRBD2 aligns across 9 bases. Germline V CDR1 and CDR2: MGHRA, YSYEKL. CDR3 length equals 17 residues. With 5 bases clipped from V and 1 base from J, the junction kept 9 bases outside the gene matches. The CDR3 nucleotides read TGCGCCAGCAGCAGGGGTCGGGCGGGGGGGTCCTACAATGAGCAGTTCTTC. Protein: CASSRGRAGGSYNEQFF.

The chain carries TRBV6-5 and TRBJ1-6; D remains unclear. The CDR3 length is 14 residues. V lost 8 bases to trimming and J lost 0 bases, with 8 bases between them. From germline, CDR1 is MNHEY and CDR2 SVGAGI. CDR3 coding DNA: TGTGCCAGCGGTGGGAGCTCCTATAATTCACCCCTCCACTTT. This sequence encodes CASGGSSYNSPLHF.

This clone was seen a single time. The chain's CDR3 is CASQGQVNEQYF. The CDR3 DNA reads as TGTGCCAGCCAGGGACAGGTAAACGAGCAGTACTTC. The chain links TRBV6-5 to TRBJ2-7, with 8 bases matching TRBD1. The trim removed 8 bases at V and 5 bases at J, leaving 5 bases unmatched. CDR3 length: 12 residues. CDR1 and CDR2 (germline): MNHEY, SVGAGI.

The gene calls are TRBV15 and TRBJ2-3, with a possible D match to TRBD1 (6 bases). Germline CDR1 is LNHNV and CDR2 is YYDKDF (reference sequence). The ends were cut back, 3 bases at V and 2 bases at J, with 15 bases in the middle. The CDR3 consists of 16 residues. This CDR3 reads CATSRGTRTVTDTQYF. As DNA, the CDR3 is TGTGCCACCAGCAGGGGAACCAGGACAGTCACAGATACGCAGTATTTT.

The chain links TRBV4-1 to TRBJ1-5, with D hard to call. The ends were cut back, 0 bases at V and 1 base at J, with 7 bases in the middle. Germline values: CDR1 MGHRA, CDR2 YSYEKL. This CDR3 contains 15 residues. This CDR3 reads CASSQEVESNQPQHF. CDR3 nucleotides: TGCGCCAGCAGCCAAGAAGTTGAGAGCAATCAGCCCCAGCATTTT.

V is TRBV19 and J is TRBJ2-6, with 9 positions matching TRBD1. In germline, CDR1 is LNHDA, CDR2 SQIVND (reference sequence). Germline trimming cut 6 bases from V and 0 bases from J; bases unmatched to any gene: 6. The CDR3 contains 17 residues. The CDR3 DNA is TGTGCCAGTAGGCCGGGGACAGGGAGCTCTGGGGCCAACGTCCTGACTTTC. This gives the protein CASRPGTGSSGANVLTF.

The chain joins TRBV18 to TRBJ2-1; TRBD2 matches at 9 bases. The CDR3 loop spans 16 amino acids. The trim removed 0 bases at V and 7 bases at J, leaving 7 bases unmatched. Germline CDR1 reads KGHSH; CDR2 reads LQKENI. CDR3 nucleotide sequence: TGTGCCAGCTCACCACCGCGGCTAGCGGGGATTAATGAGCAGTTCTTC. As protein: CASSPPRLAGINEQFF.

The chain has TRBV28 and TRBJ2-7; no clear D. The germline V gene encodes CDR1 MDHEN and CDR2 SYDVKM. With 6 bases removed from V and 3 bases from J, the gap between germline ends came to 9 bases. This CDR3 region has 12 residues. The CDR3 DNA reads TGTGCCAGCAGCCTGCCGGGCTACGAGCAGTACTTC. The encoded protein is CASSLPGYEQYF.

The chain carries TRBV18 and TRBJ2-5; D is possibly TRBD2 (6 bases). The CDR3 spans 19 residues. Between the trimmed V and J ends, which lost 2 bases and 1 base, there was a span of 23 bases. From germline, CDR1 is KGHSH and CDR2 LQKENI. CDR3 loop: CASSPRTNRGSGGQETQYF. CDR3 DNA sequence: TGTGCCAGCTCACCAAGGACAAATCGAGGGTCCGGGGGCCAAGAGACCCAGTACTTC.

For the CDR3, the DNA is TGCGCCAGCAGCTTGGGGGGTCTAGCGGGGGCCCCAGGTGCGACCCAGTACTTC. Encoded protein: CASSLGGLAGAPGATQYF. J is TRBJ2-5 and V is TRBV5-1, with 10 bases identical to TRBD2. Germline V gene data show CDR1 as SGHRS and CDR2 as YFSETQ. The CDR3 runs 18 residues. The V gene end was trimmed by 0 bases and the J gene end by 7 bases; junction bases not matched to a gene: 15.

The V call is TRBV13, the J call TRBJ2-1; D is possibly TRBD2 (6 bases). The V and J ends lost 5 bases and 0 bases respectively, with 11 bases between them. Per germline, CDR1 PRHDT and CDR2 FYEKMQ (reference sequence). The CDR3 length is 15 residues. The CDR3 DNA reads TGTGCCAGCAGCCGGGGACTTCTCTCCTACAATGAGCAGTTCTTC. The encoded protein is CASSRGLLSYNEQFF.

CDR3 in DNA: TGTGCCAGCAGTTACCGCAACACTAAGCAGTACTTC. It yields the protein CASSYRNTKQYF. The genes are TRBV6-5 and TRBJ2-7; D gene unclear. From germline, CDR1 is MNHEY and CDR2 SVGAGI. V was cut by 2 bases and J by 8 bases, with 10 bases left in between. The CDR3 is 12 amino acids.

This chain links TRBV6-6 with TRBJ2-7, with a weak D call TRBD2 (6 bases). The CDR3 consists of 13 residues. Per germline, CDR1 MNHNY and CDR2 SVGAGI (reference sequence). V dropped 6 bases and J dropped 5 bases, with 14 bases sitting between them. CDR3 nucleotide sequence: TGTGCCAGCAGCGCCGGAGGGTATAACGAGCAGTACTTC. Translated: CASSAGGYNEQYF.

This chain joins TRBV7-9 and TRBJ2-7, with TRBD2 matching 10 bases. The V gene end was trimmed by 4 bases and the J gene end by 3 bases; junction bases not matched to a gene: 12. The CDR3 runs to 17 residues. From germline, CDR1 is SEHNR and CDR2 FQNEAQ (reference sequence). The CDR3 DNA reads TGTGCCAGCAGCTCGGCAGGTCTGACTAGCGGGTACTACGAGCAGTACTTC. Its protein product is CASSSAGLTSGYYEQYF.

The rearrangement joins TRBV2 to TRBJ2-5; no reliable D call. The germline gives CDR1 SNHLY, CDR2 FYNNEI. The CDR3 runs 12 residues. V shed 7 bases and J shed 5 bases, with 11 bases lying between them. Here the CDR3 DNA reads TGTGCCAGCATGGTGGCATCCGAGACCCAGTACTTC. Translated: CASMVASETQYF.